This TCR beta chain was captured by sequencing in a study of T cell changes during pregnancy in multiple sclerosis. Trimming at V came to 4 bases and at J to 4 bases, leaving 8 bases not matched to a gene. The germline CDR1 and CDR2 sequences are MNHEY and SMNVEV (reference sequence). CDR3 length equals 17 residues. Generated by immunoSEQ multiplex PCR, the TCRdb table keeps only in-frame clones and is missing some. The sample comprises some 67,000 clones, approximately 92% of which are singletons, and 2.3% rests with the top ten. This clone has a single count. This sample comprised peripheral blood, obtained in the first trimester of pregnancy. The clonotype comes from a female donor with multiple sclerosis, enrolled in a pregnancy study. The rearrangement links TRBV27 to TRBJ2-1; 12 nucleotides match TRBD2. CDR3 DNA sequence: TGTGCCAGCAGTTCTCTGACTAGCGGGAGTAGATACAATGAGCAGTTCTTC. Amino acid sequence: CASSSLTSGSRYNEQFF.